The TCR beta chain described here comes from a study of shared clonotypes between healthy human individuals. V was trimmed by 0 bases and J by 3 bases, leaving 10 bases between them. Germline loops: CDR1 SGHRS, CDR2 YFSETQ. The CDR3 has 14 amino acids. Sequencing used immunoSEQ multiplex PCR; TCRdb keeps in-frame clones, though not all of them. The sample has millions of clones; roughly 92% are singletons. As concerns this clone: The antigen is undetermined. At the DNA level, this CDR3 is encoded by other sequences in the same sample as well.

Broader study findings: Clonotypes not shared had lower generation probabilities than those common to all four donors. Memory subsets had estimated richness that was generally smaller than that of naive subsets. Few donors limited the genetic and exposure-history diversity represented.

The chain couples TRBV5-1 to TRBJ2-7; no reliable D call. Specimen: naive CD4+ T cells sorted from blood. The sample's subset: CD45RA+ positively selected. The TCR comes from a man aged 18 to 35 in good health. The CDR3 sequence is CASSLGKASYEQYF. The CDR3 nucleotides are TGCGCCAGCAGCTTGGGGAAGGCTAGCTACGAGCAGTACTTC.